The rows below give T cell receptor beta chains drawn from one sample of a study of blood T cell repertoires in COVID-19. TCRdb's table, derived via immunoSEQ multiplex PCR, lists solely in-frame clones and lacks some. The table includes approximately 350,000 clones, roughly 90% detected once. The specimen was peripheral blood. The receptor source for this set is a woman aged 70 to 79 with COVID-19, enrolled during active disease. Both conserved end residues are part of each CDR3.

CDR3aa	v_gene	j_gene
CASSLQGNTEAFF	TRBV5-1	TRBJ1-1
CALGTGAHEQYF	TRBV30	TRBJ2-7
CASTGQGGGGELFF	TRBV27	TRBJ2-2
CASSLSLETQYF	TRBV5-5	TRBJ2-5
CASSIYQGVNTEAFF	TRBV19	TRBJ1-1
CATSDSKPRWVAGLKSHTDTQYF	TRBV24-1	TRBJ2-3
CASSHRIPTNEKLFF	TRBV19	TRBJ1-4
CSVYASGGSLATDTQYF	TRBV29-1	TRBJ2-3
CASGGRWTEAFF	TRBV6-5	TRBJ1-1
CASRLAGADEQYF	TRBV5-6	TRBJ2-7
CASSLGGQGDTDTQYF	TRBV5-4	TRBJ2-3
CASSPPAGALTNTGELFF	TRBV18	TRBJ2-2
CASSEQGTYGYTF	TRBV6-1	TRBJ1-2
CASSEALGAGAIYEQYF	TRBV2	TRBJ2-7
CASSPGTGGTEAFF	TRBV6-2/TRBV6-3	TRBJ1-1
CATSGQGVLPQHF	TRBV24-1	TRBJ1-5
CAWSVKLAGGRELFF	TRBV30	TRBJ2-2
CASSLAGTAYNSPLHF	TRBV11-2	TRBJ1-6
CASTLGGQTYEQYF	TRBV6-5	TRBJ2-7
CASSPLGPYNEQFF	TRBV6-5	TRBJ2-1
CASSLAGEQYF	TRBV5-6	TRBJ2-7
CASGRGQINYGYTF	TRBV5-8	TRBJ1-2
CASSAGEPAKNIQYF	TRBV2	TRBJ2-4
CASSSPGTAYEQYF	TRBV28	TRBJ2-7
CASSYLAAYEQYF	TRBV6-2/TRBV6-3	TRBJ2-7
CASSLAPGTSPQETQYF	TRBV7-8	TRBJ2-5
CASSLDYGQGDSPLHF	TRBV7-9	TRBJ1-6
CATSDGVGTEAFF	TRBV24-1	TRBJ1-1
CASLQSSGANVLTF	TRBV28	TRBJ2-6
CASSPTPLEAFF	TRBV18	TRBJ1-1
CASSLGQGAFPDTQYF	TRBV5-1	TRBJ2-3
CASSPSSGSGGYTF	TRBV11-2	TRBJ1-2
CASSLGGTKTGELFF	TRBV5-1	TRBJ2-2
CASSLMSPGGPTEQFF	TRBV7-9	TRBJ2-1
CASSPRVGLGTDTQYF	TRBV7-2	TRBJ2-3
CASSSGQISEKLFF	TRBV27	TRBJ1-4
CASSASLAGRSYEQYF	TRBV18	TRBJ2-7
CASSYRGKGQPQHF	TRBV6-1	TRBJ1-5
CASSLGGTGGTEAFF	TRBV7-3	TRBJ1-1
CASSLWGGGGSDEQYF	TRBV11-2	TRBJ2-7
CASSLDWGDEQFF	TRBV7-2	TRBJ2-1
CASRRGQGTETQYF	TRBV19	TRBJ2-5
CASGTSGGRGQYF	TRBV2	TRBJ2-3
CASSPDRGYEKLFF	TRBV5-4	TRBJ1-4
CASSVADGGATDTQYF	TRBV9	TRBJ2-3
CSVFVVNTEAFF	TRBV29-1	TRBJ1-1
CASSPGQGRSGYTF	TRBV18	TRBJ1-2
CASSWTGGNYGYTF	TRBV5-1	TRBJ1-2
CASSVPGLAGINEQFF	TRBV18	TRBJ2-1
CASSYVSGISGNTIYF	TRBV6-5	TRBJ1-3
CASSFRLAGGHETQYF	TRBV6-5	TRBJ2-5
CASSLGGDYEQYF	TRBV7-2	TRBJ2-7
CASSLEEGQPQHF	TRBV7-9	TRBJ1-5
CASRQHSVTEAFF	TRBV2	TRBJ1-1
CASRLAGGAGETQYF	TRBV6-5	TRBJ2-5
CASSLGGGDIQYF	TRBV28	TRBJ2-4
CASKQGATEAFF	TRBV19	TRBJ1-1